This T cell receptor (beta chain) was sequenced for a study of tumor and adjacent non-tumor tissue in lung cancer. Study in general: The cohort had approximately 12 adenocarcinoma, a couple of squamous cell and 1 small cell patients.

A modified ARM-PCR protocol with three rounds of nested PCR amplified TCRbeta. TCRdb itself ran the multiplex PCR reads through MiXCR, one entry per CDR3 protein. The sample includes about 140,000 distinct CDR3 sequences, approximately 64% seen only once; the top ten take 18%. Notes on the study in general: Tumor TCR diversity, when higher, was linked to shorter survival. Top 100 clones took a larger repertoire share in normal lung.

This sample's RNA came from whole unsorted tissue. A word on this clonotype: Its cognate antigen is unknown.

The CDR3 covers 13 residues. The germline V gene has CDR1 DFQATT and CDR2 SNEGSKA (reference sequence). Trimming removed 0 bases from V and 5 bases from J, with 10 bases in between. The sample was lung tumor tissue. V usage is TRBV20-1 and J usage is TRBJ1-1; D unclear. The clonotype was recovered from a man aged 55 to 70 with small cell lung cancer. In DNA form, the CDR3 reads TGCAGTGCTAGAGATAGCGCTGGGACTGAAGCTTTCTTT. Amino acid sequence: CSARDSAGTEAFF.